The present entry profiles one T cell receptor (beta chain) with its context. The sample belongs to a study of blood T cell repertoires in COVID-19. Some clones are missing from TCRdb's copy, which holds only in-frame ones; the method was immunoSEQ multiplex PCR. This table holds more than 300,000 clones, approximately 90% found once. The source of this sequence is a woman between 18 and 29 years old who had recovered from COVID-19. What was sequenced was PBMCs or T cells enriched from blood (not recorded which).

The CDR3 DNA is TGTGCCAGCTCTCACAGGGGCGGCGGGGAGCTGTTTTTT. It codes for CASSHRGGGELFF. The gene calls are TRBV18 and TRBJ2-2; 7 bases agree with TRBD1. The ends lost 6 bases at V and 7 bases at J; junction bases unmatched: 5. CDR3 length equals 13 residues. Per germline, CDR1 KGHSH and CDR2 LQKENI.